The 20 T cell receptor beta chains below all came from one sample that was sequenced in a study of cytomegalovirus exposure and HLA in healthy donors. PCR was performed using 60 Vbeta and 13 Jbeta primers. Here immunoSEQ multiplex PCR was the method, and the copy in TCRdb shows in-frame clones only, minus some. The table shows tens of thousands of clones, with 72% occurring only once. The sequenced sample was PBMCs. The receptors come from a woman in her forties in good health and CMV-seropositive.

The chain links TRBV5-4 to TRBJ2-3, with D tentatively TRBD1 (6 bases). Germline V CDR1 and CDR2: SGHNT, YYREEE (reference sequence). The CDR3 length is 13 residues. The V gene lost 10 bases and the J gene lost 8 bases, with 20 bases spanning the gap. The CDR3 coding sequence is TGTGCCCGCCCTCGGGGACAATTTGGTACGCAGTATTTT. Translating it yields CARPRGQFGTQYF.

The CDR3: CAWKQGTNEKLFF. CDR3 in DNA: TGTGCCTGGAAACAGGGGACTAATGAAAAACTGTTTTTT. This sequence joins TRBV30 and TRBJ1-4; 7 nucleotides match TRBD1. CDR3 size: 13 residues. Trimming cost V 4 bases and J 2 bases; bases outside gene matches: 1. Germline assignment: CDR1 GTSNPN and CDR2 SVGIG (reference sequence).

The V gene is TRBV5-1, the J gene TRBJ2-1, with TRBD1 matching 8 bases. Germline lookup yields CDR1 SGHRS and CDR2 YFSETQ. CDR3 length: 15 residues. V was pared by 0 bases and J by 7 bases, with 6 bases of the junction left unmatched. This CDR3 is CASSLEAGGWNEQFF. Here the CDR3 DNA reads TGCGCCAGCAGCTTGGAGGCAGGGGGCTGGAATGAGCAGTTCTTC.

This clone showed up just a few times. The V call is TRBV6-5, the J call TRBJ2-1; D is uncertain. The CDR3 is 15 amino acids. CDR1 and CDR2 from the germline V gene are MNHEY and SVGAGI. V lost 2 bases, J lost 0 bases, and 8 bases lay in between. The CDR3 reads CASSYRRSSYNEQFF. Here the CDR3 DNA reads TGTGCCAGCAGTTACCGGCGGAGCTCCTACAATGAGCAGTTCTTC.

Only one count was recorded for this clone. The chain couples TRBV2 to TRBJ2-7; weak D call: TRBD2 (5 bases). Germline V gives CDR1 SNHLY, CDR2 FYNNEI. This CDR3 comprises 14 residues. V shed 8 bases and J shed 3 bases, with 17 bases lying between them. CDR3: CASHREGQFYEQYF. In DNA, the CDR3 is TGTGCCAGCCACCGGGAAGGTCAGTTCTACGAGCAGTACTTC.

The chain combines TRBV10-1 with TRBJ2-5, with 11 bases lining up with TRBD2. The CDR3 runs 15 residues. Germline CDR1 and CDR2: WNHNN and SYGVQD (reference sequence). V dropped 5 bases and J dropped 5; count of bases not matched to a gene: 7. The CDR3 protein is CASSTSGGGWETQYF. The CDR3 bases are TGCGCCAGCAGTACTAGCGGGGGTGGGTGGGAGACCCAGTACTTC.

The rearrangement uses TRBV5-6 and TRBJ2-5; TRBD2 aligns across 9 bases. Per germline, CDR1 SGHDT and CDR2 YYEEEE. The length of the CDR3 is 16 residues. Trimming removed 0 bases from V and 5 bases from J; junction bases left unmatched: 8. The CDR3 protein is CASSLELAGSLETQYF. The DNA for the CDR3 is TGTGCCAGCAGCTTGGAACTAGCGGGTAGTTTGGAGACCCAGTACTTC.

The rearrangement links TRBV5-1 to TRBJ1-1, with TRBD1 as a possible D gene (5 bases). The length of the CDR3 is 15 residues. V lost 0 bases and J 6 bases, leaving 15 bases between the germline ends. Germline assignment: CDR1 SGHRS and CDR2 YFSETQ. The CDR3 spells CASSLEWPGLAEAFF. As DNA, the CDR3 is TGCGCCAGCAGCTTGGAGTGGCCAGGGTTGGCTGAAGCTTTCTTT.

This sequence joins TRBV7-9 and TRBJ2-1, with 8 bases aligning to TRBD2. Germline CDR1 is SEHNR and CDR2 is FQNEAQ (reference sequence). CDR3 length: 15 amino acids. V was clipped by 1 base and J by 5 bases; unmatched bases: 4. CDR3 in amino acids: CASSLVGGANNEQFF. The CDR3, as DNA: TGTGCCAGCAGCTTAGTCGGGGGGGCAAACAATGAGCAGTTCTTC.

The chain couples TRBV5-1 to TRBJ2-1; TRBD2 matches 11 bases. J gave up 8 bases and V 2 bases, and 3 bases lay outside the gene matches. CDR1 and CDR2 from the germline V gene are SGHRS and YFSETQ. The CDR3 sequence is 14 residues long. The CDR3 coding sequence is TGCGCCAGCAGCTTATCTAGCGGGGGGTATGAGCAGTTCTTC. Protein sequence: CASSLSSGGYEQFF.

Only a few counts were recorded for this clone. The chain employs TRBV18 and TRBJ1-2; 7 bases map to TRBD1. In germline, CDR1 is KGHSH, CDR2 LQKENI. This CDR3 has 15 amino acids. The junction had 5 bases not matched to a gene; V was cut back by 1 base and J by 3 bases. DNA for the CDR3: TGTGCCAGCTCACCACGACAGGGTTCTGACTATGGCTACACCTTC. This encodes CASSPRQGSDYGYTF.

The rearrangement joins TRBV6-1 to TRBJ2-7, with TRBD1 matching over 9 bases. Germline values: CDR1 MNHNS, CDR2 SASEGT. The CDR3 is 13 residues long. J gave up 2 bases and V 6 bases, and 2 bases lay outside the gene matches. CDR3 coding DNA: TGTGCCAGCAGGGGACAGGGAACCTACGAGCAGTACTTC. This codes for CASRGQGTYEQYF.

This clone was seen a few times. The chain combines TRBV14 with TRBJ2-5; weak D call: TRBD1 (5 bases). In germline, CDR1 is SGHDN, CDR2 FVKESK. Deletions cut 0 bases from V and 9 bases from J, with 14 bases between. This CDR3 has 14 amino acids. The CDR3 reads CASSQDQTPRAQYF. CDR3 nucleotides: TGTGCCAGCAGCCAAGACCAGACCCCCAGGGCCCAGTACTTC.

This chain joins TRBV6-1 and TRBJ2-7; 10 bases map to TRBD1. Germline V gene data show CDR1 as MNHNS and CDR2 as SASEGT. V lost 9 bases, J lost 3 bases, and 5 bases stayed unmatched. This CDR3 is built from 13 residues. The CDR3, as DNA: TGTGCCAGTTCAGACAGGGGGCTCTACGAGCAGTACTTC. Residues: CASSDRGLYEQYF.

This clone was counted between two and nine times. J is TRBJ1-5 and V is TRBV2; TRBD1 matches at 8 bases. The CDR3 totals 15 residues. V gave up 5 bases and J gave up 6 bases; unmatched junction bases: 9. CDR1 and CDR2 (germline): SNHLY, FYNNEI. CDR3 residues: CASSSGGATSQPQHF. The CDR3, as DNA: TGTGCCAGCAGTTCAGGGGGCGCGACGAGTCAGCCCCAGCATTTT.

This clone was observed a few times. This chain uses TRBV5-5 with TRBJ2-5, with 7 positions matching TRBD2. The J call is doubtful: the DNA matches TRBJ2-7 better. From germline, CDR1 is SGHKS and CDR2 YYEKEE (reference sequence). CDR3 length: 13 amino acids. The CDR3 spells CASRSSGAYEQYF. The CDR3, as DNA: TGTGCCAGCAGGTCTAGCGGTGCTTACGAGCAGTACTTC.

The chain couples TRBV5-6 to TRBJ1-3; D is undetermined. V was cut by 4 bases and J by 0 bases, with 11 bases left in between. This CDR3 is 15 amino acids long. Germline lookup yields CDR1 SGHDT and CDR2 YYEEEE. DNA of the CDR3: TGTGCCAGCAGCGCCCCCGACACCTCTGGAAACACCATATATTTT. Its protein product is CASSAPDTSGNTIYF.

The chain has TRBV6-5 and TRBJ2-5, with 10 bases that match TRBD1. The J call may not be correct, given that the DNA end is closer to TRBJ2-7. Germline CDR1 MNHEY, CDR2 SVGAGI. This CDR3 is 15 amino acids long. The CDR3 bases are TGTGCCAGCAGTTACTCGACAGGGGGCCTAAACGAGCAGTACTTC. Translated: CASSYSTGGLNEQYF.

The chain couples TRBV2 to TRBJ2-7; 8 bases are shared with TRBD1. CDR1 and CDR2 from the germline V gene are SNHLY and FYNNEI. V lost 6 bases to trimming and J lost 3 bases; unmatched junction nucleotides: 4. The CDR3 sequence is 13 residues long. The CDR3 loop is CASSRTGGYEQYF. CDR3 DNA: TGTGCCAGCAGCCGAACAGGGGGCTACGAGCAGTACTTC.

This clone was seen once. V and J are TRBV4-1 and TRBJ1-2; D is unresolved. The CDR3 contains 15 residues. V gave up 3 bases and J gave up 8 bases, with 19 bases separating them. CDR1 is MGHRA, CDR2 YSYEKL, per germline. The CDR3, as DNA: TGCGCCAGCAGCCAGCCGTCCGGAGGGCCGAGCGGCTACACCTTC. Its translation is CASSQPSGGPSGYTF.